This T cell receptor beta chain was recovered during a study of blood T cell repertoires in COVID-19. Background on the study: Samples came from the United States, Italy and Spain, spanning acute and convalescent COVID-19.

Profiling relied on immunoSEQ multiplex PCR, and the TCRdb table lists in-frame clones only, not all of them. The table records around 300,000 clones, around nine tenths of them present only once. V lost 3 bases, J lost 3 bases, and 8 bases stayed unmatched. The CDR3 runs to 17 residues. Germline CDR1 reads MDHEN; CDR2 reads SYDVKM. The gene calls are TRBV28 and TRBJ1-4; 9 bases map to TRBD1. Sequenced sample: peripheral blood. The sequence came from a man over 45 with active or convalescent COVID-19. CDR3 loop: CASSFYRGRLANEKLFF. CDR3 DNA sequence: TGTGCCAGCAGTTTCTACAGGGGGCGTTTGGCTAATGAAAAACTGTTTTTT.